This entry lists 22 T cell receptor beta chains sequenced from one sample in a study of metastatic and nonmetastatic thyroid tumors. No treatment of any kind had been given to any patient before thyroid surgery. TCRdb re-called the PCR reads through MiXCR. The table includes about 39,000 clones, approximately 20% detected once. The specimen sequenced was blood. The receptors shown here come from a female donor with papillary thyroid cancer or a benign thyroid nodule (not recorded which). Some clones in this sample may be carry-over from other donors' samples.

This clone was observed at least ten times. The chain links TRBV5-4 to TRBJ1-1; 7 nucleotides agree with TRBD1. The CDR3 runs to 14 residues. Germline CDR1 is SGHNT and CDR2 is YYREEE (reference sequence). V dropped 6 bases and J dropped 1; count of bases not matched to a gene: 6. CDR3 sequence (DNA): TGTGCCAGCAACCCAGGACAGGCGAACACTGAAGCTTTCTTT. Translating gives CASNPGQANTEAFF.

The chain is built from TRBV11-2 and TRBJ2-7; D is uncertain. V was trimmed by 1 base and J by 3 bases, leaving 13 bases between them. CDR1 SGHAT and CDR2 FQNNGV come from the germline V gene. This CDR3 has 15 residues. CDR3 sequence reads: CASSLVADHNYEQYF. CDR3 DNA: TGTGCCAGCAGCTTAGTTGCAGACCATAACTACGAGCAGTACTTC.

This clone showed up many times. The gene calls are TRBV10-3 and TRBJ2-2; D is undetermined. The CDR3 is 16 amino acids. Trimming cost V 6 bases and J 3 bases, with 17 bases left between them. CDR1 and CDR2 from the germline V gene are ENHRY and SYGVKD. The CDR3 protein is CAIRDTIETDTGELFF. The CDR3 DNA reads as TGTGCCATCAGAGACACTATAGAAACAGACACCGGGGAGCTGTTTTTT.

The V gene is TRBV27, the J gene TRBJ1-2; D remains ambiguous. V was shortened by 5 bases and J by 5 bases, with 12 bases between the two germline ends. CDR3 length: 13 residues. From germline, CDR1 is MNHEY and CDR2 SMNVEV (reference sequence). The CDR3 protein is CASSPPGGYGYTF. As DNA, the CDR3 is TGTGCCAGCAGTCCCCCGGGTGGGTATGGCTACACCTTC.

This clone has a count of ten or more. The rearrangement joins TRBV4-1 to TRBJ2-1; TRBD2 is a possible D gene (5 bases). The CDR3 length is 12 residues. CDR1 and CDR2 (germline): MGHRA, YSYEKL. V was shortened by 5 bases and J by 9 bases, with 11 bases between the two germline ends. CDR3 in DNA: TGCGCCAGCAGCTCCCGGGATGGTGAGCAGTTCTTC. Encoded protein: CASSSRDGEQFF.

This clone was seen many times. This chain links TRBV10-3 with TRBJ2-5; D uncertain. Per the germline V gene, CDR1 is ENHRY and CDR2 is SYGVKD. This CDR3 has 14 residues. V dropped 2 bases and J dropped 5 bases, with 12 bases sitting between them. CDR3 coding DNA: TGTGCCATCAGTGAGGGGGTAGCAACGGAGACCCAGTACTTC. It translates to CAISEGVATETQYF.

This clone was seen at least ten times. The chain is built from TRBV5-5 and TRBJ1-1, with D perhaps matching TRBD1 (5 bases). Trimming removed 1 base at V and 4 bases at J, with 11 bases between. This CDR3 has 14 residues. Germline V gives CDR1 SGHKS, CDR2 YYEKEE (reference sequence). This chain's CDR3 is CASSLRSGLTEAFF. For the CDR3, the DNA is TGTGCCAGCAGCTTGAGGTCAGGGCTCACTGAAGCTTTCTTT.

There are many counts of this clone. J is TRBJ2-3 and V is TRBV6-1; no clear D gene. The CDR3 is made up of 13 amino acids. V lost 5 bases, J lost 0 bases, and 6 bases lay in between. Looked up from germline, CDR1 is MNHNS and CDR2 is SASEGT. CDR3 residues: CASSSSSTDTQYF. The CDR3 nucleotides read TGTGCCAGCAGTTCTAGTAGCACAGATACGCAGTATTTT.

The CDR3 here is CASSSPMWTTEAFF. For the CDR3, the DNA is TGTGCCAGTAGTTCTCCTATGTGGACCACTGAAGCTTTCTTT. The chain links TRBV19 to TRBJ1-1; unclear D gene. The CDR3 covers 14 residues. CDR1 is LNHDA, CDR2 SQIVND, per germline (reference sequence). The V and J ends lost 5 bases and 4 bases respectively, with 14 bases between them.

Many counts were recorded for this clone. The chain links TRBV15 to TRBJ2-1, with 9 positions matching TRBD2. V lost 1 base, J lost 8 bases, and 6 bases stayed unmatched. The CDR3 covers 15 residues. In germline, CDR1 is LNHNV, CDR2 YYDKDF (reference sequence). The CDR3 nucleotides read TGTGCCACCAGCAGAGTCAGGGCGGGAGGGGATGAGCAGTTCTTC. The encoded protein is CATSRVRAGGDEQFF.

This clone was counted many times. V is TRBV14 and J is TRBJ2-7; 7 bases are shared with TRBD1. The V and J ends lost 2 bases and 3 bases, in that order; junction bases with no gene match: 10. Germline V gene lookup returns CDR1 SGHDN and CDR2 FVKESK. This CDR3 is built from 16 residues. The CDR3 DNA reads as TGTGCCAGCAGCCAAACGATGACAGGGCAGCGCTACGAGCAGTACTTC. It specifies CASSQTMTGQRYEQYF.

This clone was seen at least ten times. This chain connects TRBV18 to TRBJ1-1, with D tentatively TRBD1 (6 bases). CDR1 KGHSH and CDR2 LQKENI come from the germline V gene. The CDR3 sequence is 15 residues long. V lost 1 base and J lost 4, with 13 bases in between. The CDR3 protein is CASSPQDGGGTEAFF. In DNA, the CDR3 is TGTGCCAGCTCACCACAGGATGGAGGGGGCACTGAAGCTTTCTTT.

The chain couples TRBV11-1 to TRBJ1-5; D is unresolved. The CDR3 is made up of 16 amino acids. Germline CDR1 reads SGHAT; CDR2 reads FQDESV (reference sequence). The germline V and J ends were trimmed by 1 base and 0 bases, with 10 bases remaining between them. The CDR3, as DNA: TGTGCCAGCAGCTTAGTAGGAAGGAATAGCAATCAGCCCCAGCATTTT. Translated, it gives CASSLVGRNSNQPQHF. Based on the CDR3 plus reference TRBV11-1 and TRBJ1-5, the full variable domain is EAEVAQSPRYKITEKSQAVAFWCDPISGHATLYWYRQILGQGPELLVQFQDESVVDDSQLPKDRFSAERLKGVDSTLKIQPAELGDSAMYLCASSLVGRNSNQPQHFGDGTRLSIL.

A note on this clone: Mismatch with germline at one junction end may stem from a read error. The V and J genes are TRBV7-9 and TRBJ1-2; D perhaps matches TRBD1 (5 bases). The CDR3 has 15 residues. Germline V gene data show CDR1 as SEHNR and CDR2 as FQNEAQ (reference sequence). CDR3 amino acids: CASSLVHTGNYAYTF. As DNA, the CDR3 is TGTGCCAGCAGCTTAGTACATACAGGAAACTATGCCTACACCTTC. The whole variable domain, filled in from reference TRBV7-9 and TRBJ1-2, reads DTGVSQNPRHKITKRGQNVTFRCDPISEHNRLYWYRQTLGQGPEFLTYFQNEAQLEKSRLLSDRFSAERPKGSFSTLEIQRTEQGDSAMYLCASSLVHTGNYAYTFGSGTRLTVV.

In its sample, this clone was seen many times. The rearrangement joins TRBV5-5 to TRBJ2-5, with D uncertain. Germline CDR1 and CDR2: SGHKS and YYEKEE (reference sequence). The CDR3 length is 15 residues. The ends were cut back, 1 base at V and 2 bases at J, with 12 bases in the middle. The CDR3 spells CASSLSDREQETQYF. The CDR3 nucleotides read TGTGCCAGCAGCTTGTCGGATCGTGAGCAAGAGACCCAGTACTTC.

This chain joins TRBV14 and TRBJ1-2; TRBD1 agrees at 9 bases. The V segment lost 2 bases and the J segment 2 bases; nucleotides outside the gene matches: 6. The V gene's germline CDR1 is SGHDN and CDR2 FVKESK. This CDR3 is built from 16 residues. In DNA, the CDR3 is TGTGCCAGCAGCCAAAGGACAGGGGAAGTGAACTATGGCTACACCTTC. The encoded protein is CASSQRTGEVNYGYTF.

The rearrangement links TRBV6-1 to TRBJ2-7; either TRBD1 or TRBD2 may supply D (5 bases each). The germline V gene has CDR1 MNHNS and CDR2 SASEGT. V dropped 2 bases and J dropped 0 bases, with 11 bases sitting between them. The CDR3 has 15 residues. The CDR3 bases are TGTGCCAGCAGTGAATTCTGGGACGGCTCCTACGAGCAGTACTTC. Translating it yields CASSEFWDGSYEQYF.

This clone was seen ten or more times. This chain connects TRBV6-2 or TRBV6-3 to TRBJ1-5, with D perhaps matching TRBD1 (5 bases). Trimming shortened V by 5 bases and J by 7 bases, and 9 bases separated the two germline ends. Per germline, CDR1 MNHEY and CDR2 SVGEGT. The CDR3 sequence is 12 residues long. Written as DNA, the CDR3 is TGTGCCAGCAGTACTCGACAGCAGCCCCAGCATTTT. Protein product: CASSTRQQPQHF.

This clone has only a few counts. The gene calls are TRBV6-1 and TRBJ1-5; D is ambiguous. The CDR3 is made up of 15 amino acids. Deletions cut 5 bases from V and 0 bases from J, with 11 bases between. Germline V gives CDR1 MNHNS, CDR2 SASEGT. The CDR3 nucleotides read TGTGCCAGCAGTCGGCGAGTCGATAGCAATCAGCCCCAGCATTTT. It encodes CASSRRVDSNQPQHF.

This clone showed up just a few times. This chain uses TRBV6-5 with TRBJ1-1, with a tentative D call TRBD1 (5 bases). The ends were cut back, 2 bases at V and 4 bases at J, with 11 bases in the middle. The CDR3 runs to 14 residues. Germline V gene lookup returns CDR1 MNHEY and CDR2 SVGAGI. The CDR3 nucleotides are TGTGCCAGCAGTTACCTCGTACAGGTCACTGAAGCTTTCTTT. Residues: CASSYLVQVTEAFF.

This clone was seen ten or more times. The genes are TRBV6-2 or TRBV6-3 and TRBJ2-3, with D possibly being TRBD2 (5 bases). The CDR3 has 13 amino acids. From germline, CDR1 is MNHEY and CDR2 SVGEGT. Trimming took 5 bases from V and 6 from J, leaving 12 bases between them. CDR3 in amino acids: CASSLDGEDTQYF. For the CDR3, the DNA is TGTGCCAGCAGTCTAGATGGGGAGGATACGCAGTATTTT.

This clone was picked up one time. This may be a read error: a much more frequent sequence differs by one nucleotide. The same CDR3 also results from other DNA sequences found in this sample. The chain employs TRBV5-1 and TRBJ2-5, with D perhaps TRBD1 or TRBD2 (5 bases each). This CDR3 comprises 13 residues. Per germline, CDR1 SGHRS and CDR2 YFSETQ. CDR3 protein: CASSSGQQETQYF. The CDR3 DNA is TGCGCCAGTAGCTCGGGGCAACAAGAGACCCAGTACTTC. Full variable domain (missing parts from reference TRBV5-1 and TRBJ2-5): KAGVTQTPRYLIKTRGQQVTLSCSPISGHRSVSWYQQTPGQGLQFLFEYFSETQRNKGNFPGRFSGRQFSNSRSEMNVSTLELGDSALYLCASSSGQQETQYFGPGTRLLVL.